This record concerns one T cell receptor beta chain sequence. Which antigen it targets is not known. It has no much larger one-base neighbor in the sample; base qualities were not kept. The immunoSEQ Assay, a bias-controlled multiplex PCR, was used to amplify TCRbeta CDR3 regions from genomic DNA. Concerning the study's data processing: Nucleated cell counts per sample were estimated from amplification of reference gene primers within the assay. To quantify the absolute abundance of each unique TCRbeta CDR3 rearrangement, sequence reads were collapsed and filtered. Productive Simpson clonality was computed per sample as the square root of Simpson's diversity index over productive rearrangements. TCRdb re-hosts the immuneACCESS table, in-frame sequences only. Its copies lack some clones; in the studies checked, an unresolved V gene accounts for under half of them, and the cause for the rest is not known. V, J and clone size were drawn from that table, and D and trimming were deduced from the DNA. Recorded for this sample are tens of thousands of clones; roughly 68% of them occurred a single time. The ten most abundant clones make up around 60% of the sample.

This specimen belongs to a study of blood T cell repertoires in COVID-19 (dated by TCRdb to 2018 to 2021). Some background on the complete study: Collaborator samples came from the United States, Italy and Spain and covered acute and convalescent phases of COVID-19. The prospective study material was composed of cDNA or gDNA derived from T cells, B-cell-depleted T cells, or PBMCs. A freely available public database, intended as a resource for researchers studying the immune response to SARS-CoV-2, is where the repertoires were released. Deeply sampled blood TCRbeta repertoires from subjects exposed to, actively infected with, or recovered from COVID-19 were included in the dataset. Nearly every sample came with metadata listing a de-identified subject ID, COVID-19 status, age in years and sex. Where HLA class I and class II types were available, the types were taken from metadata supplied by the sample provider, not from assay-based typing. The samples were drawn from two sources: the first 160 participants of the ongoing ImmuneRACE study, and fewer than 1,500 subjects contributed by 6 global collaborators. What the authors observed across the whole study: The quantity of clinical and demographic metadata differed by source and by participant and was supplied without curation.

The collaborating institutions used their own protocols to collect whole blood in K2EDTA tubes. For TCRbeta analysis, collaborator samples were shipped as frozen whole blood, as isolated PBMCs, or as DNA extracted from either sample type. The germline ends are 23 bases apart after V is trimmed by 2 bases and J by 6 bases. The CDR3 runs 17 residues from the cysteine to the phenylalanine. Of all the DNA, just the CDR3 is kept, 51 bases in frame from base 1. The CDR1 and CDR2 encoded by the germline V gene are MGHRA and YSYEKL. Sample: peripheral blood. The chain couples TRBV4-1 to TRBJ2-7; confidence is insufficient to name the D gene. This sequence originates from a man older than 75 with acute or convalescent COVID-19. The CDR3 amino acid sequence is: CASSQSPAGSWYGEQYF. At the DNA level, the sequence is TGCGCCAGCAGCCAATCTCCTGCCGGGTCCTGGTACGGCGAGCAGTACTTC.